This passage covers 29 T cell receptor beta chains from one sample sequenced in a study of blood T cell repertoires in COVID-19. Generated by immunoSEQ multiplex PCR, the TCRdb table keeps only in-frame clones and is missing some. The table shows some 50,000 clones, with around 80% occurring only once. Material for sequencing was peripheral blood. The receptors derive from a man aged 70 or older with acute or convalescent COVID-19.

There are a few counts of this clone. The chain links TRBV3-1 (or the pseudogene TRBV3-2) to TRBJ1-3, with a weak D call TRBD1 (6 bases). V gave up 3 bases and J gave up 4 bases, with 13 bases separating them. Germline values: CDR1 LGHDT, CDR2 YNNKEL (reference sequence). CDR3 size: 15 residues. CDR3 sequence: CASSQLQGPGNTIYF. CDR3 bases: TGTGCCAGCAGCCAGTTACAGGGTCCAGGAAACACCATATATTTT.

The chain couples TRBV18 to TRBJ1-1; D not resolved. The V gene lost 3 bases and the J gene lost 6 bases, with 14 bases spanning the gap. Germline CDR1 is KGHSH and CDR2 is LQKENI. This CDR3 has 14 residues. The CDR3 here is CASSPPTDLSEAFF. The CDR3 nucleotides are TGTGCCAGCTCACCCCCGACTGACTTGTCTGAAGCTTTCTTT.

V usage is TRBV14 and J usage is TRBJ2-3; 12 bases are shared with TRBD2. The V gene's germline CDR1 is SGHDN and CDR2 FVKESK. Germline trimming cut 5 bases from V and 6 bases from J; bases unmatched to any gene: 21. The CDR3 contains 20 residues. The CDR3 loop is CASSDRQLQSWTSGVDTQYF. The DNA for the CDR3 is TGTGCCAGCAGCGACCGACAGCTCCAGTCATGGACTAGCGGGGTGGATACGCAGTATTTT.

V usage is TRBV2 and J usage is TRBJ2-3; TRBD2 agrees at 10 bases. Germline CDR1 SNHLY, CDR2 FYNNEI. V was pared by 0 bases and J by 5 bases, with 5 bases of the junction left unmatched. The CDR3 totals 16 residues. The CDR3 DNA reads as TGTGCCAGCAGTGAAGCGGCCGGGACTAGCGTAGATACGCAGTATTTT. It is translated as CASSEAAGTSVDTQYF.

This clone is a singleton in its sample. V usage is TRBV7-6 and J usage is TRBJ2-7, with TRBD2 matching over 9 bases. The CDR3 sequence is 19 residues long. The V and J ends lost 3 bases and 1 base, in that order; junction bases with no gene match: 16. Germline V gene lookup returns CDR1 SGHVS and CDR2 FNYEAQ. CDR3 protein: CASSFLGSGGITGSYEQYF. Here the CDR3 DNA reads TGTGCCAGCAGCTTCTTAGGGAGCGGGGGGATTACGGGTTCCTACGAGCAGTACTTC.

J is TRBJ1-1 and V is TRBV5-1; tentative D call: TRBD1 (5 bases). Per germline, CDR1 SGHRS and CDR2 YFSETQ. V was clipped by 5 bases and J by 4 bases, with 15 bases between them. The CDR3 loop spans 14 amino acids. CDR3 coding DNA: TGCGCCAGCAGAACAGGCAGCGGGGTCACTGAAGCTTTCTTT. Protein sequence: CASRTGSGVTEAFF.

The chain recombines TRBV19 with TRBJ2-5, with 9 bases that match TRBD1. The V gene's germline CDR1 is LNHDA and CDR2 SQIVND (reference sequence). J lost 2 bases, V lost 2 bases, and 3 bases had no gene match. This CDR3 comprises 15 residues. CDR3 protein: CASSIRTGVQETQYF. CDR3 nucleotide sequence: TGTGCCAGTAGTATAAGGACAGGGGTACAAGAGACCCAGTACTTC.

A note on this clone: Other DNA sequences in the same sample also yield this CDR3. The gene calls are TRBV12-3 or TRBV12-4 and TRBJ1-5, with unresolved D. Trimming removed 3 bases from V and 3 bases from J, with 3 bases in between. This CDR3 is 12 amino acids long. CDR3 residues: CASSFSNQPQHF. In nucleotides, the CDR3 is TGTGCCAGCAGTTTCTCCAATCAGCCCCAGCATTTT.

The CDR3: CATSDGGKGDTEAFF. As DNA, the CDR3 is TGTGCCACCAGTGACGGGGGGAAGGGCGACACTGAAGCTTTCTTT. The rearrangement uses TRBV24-1 and TRBJ1-1; tentative D call: TRBD1 (5 bases). V lost 4 bases, J lost 3 bases, and 14 bases lay in between. The germline gives CDR1 KGHDR, CDR2 SFDVKD. This CDR3 spans 15 amino acids.

V usage is TRBV9 and J usage is TRBJ1-1; TRBD1 aligns across 7 bases. CDR3 size: 12 residues. From germline, CDR1 is SGDLS and CDR2 YYNGEE. The junction had 5 bases not matched to a gene; V was cut back by 0 bases and J by 12 bases. Here the CDR3 DNA reads TGTGCCAGCAGCGTAGTCGAGGGGGCGACTTTCTTT. Encoded protein: CASSVVEGATFF.

The chain joins TRBV2 to TRBJ1-4; 7 bases line up with TRBD1. The germline V gene has CDR1 SNHLY and CDR2 FYNNEI. This CDR3 comprises 15 residues. After removal of 6 bases from V and 3 bases from J, the junction contained 7 bases not matched to a gene. CDR3 in amino acids: CASSQWTGPNEKLFF. In DNA, the CDR3 is TGTGCCAGCAGCCAATGGACAGGTCCTAATGAAAAACTGTTTTTT.

V gene TRBV5-1 combines with J gene TRBJ1-2; the D gene is possibly TRBD1 (6 bases). The germline gives CDR1 SGHRS, CDR2 YFSETQ. Trimming left V 4 bases short and J 3 bases short, with 22 bases between. CDR3 size: 17 residues. The CDR3 loop reads CASSTGVGGPHDYGYTF. CDR3 in DNA: TGCGCCAGCAGCACGGGAGTCGGGGGGCCCCATGACTATGGCTACACCTTC. Based on the CDR3 plus reference TRBV5-1 and TRBJ1-2, the full variable domain is KAGVTQTPRYLIKTRGQQVTLSCSPISGHRSVSWYQQTPGQGLQFLFEYFSETQRNKGNFPGRFSGRQFSNSRSEMNVSTLELGDSALYLCASSTGVGGPHDYGYTFGSGTRLTVV.

This clone is large. The rearrangement links TRBV5-1 to TRBJ2-2; D remains ambiguous. CDR3 size: 16 residues. Looked up from germline, CDR1 is SGHRS and CDR2 is YFSETQ. Deletions cut 1 base from V and 2 bases from J, with 12 bases between. CDR3 DNA: TGCGCCAGCAGCTTGAGGCGGAAGCTCAACACCGGGGAGCTGTTTTTT. It codes for CASSLRRKLNTGELFF.

This sequence joins TRBV29-1 and TRBJ1-2, with D possibly matching TRBD1 (5 bases). The germline V gene has CDR1 SQVTM and CDR2 ANQGSEA. Trimming took 7 bases from V and 7 from J, leaving 28 bases between them. CDR3 length equals 16 residues. Written as DNA, the CDR3 is TGCAGCGGGGGCCGGGGATCCGGAGGAGGGCTTGGTGGCTACACCTTC. Protein product: CSGGRGSGGGLGGYTF.

This clone showed up just a few times. The chain combines TRBV29-1 with TRBJ2-2, with 9 bases fitting TRBD1. The length of the CDR3 is 15 residues. Per germline, CDR1 SQVTM and CDR2 ANQGSEA. After removal of 7 bases from V and 6 bases from J, the junction contained 12 bases not matched to a gene. CDR3 region: CSAITGGVSSGELFF. The CDR3 DNA sequence: TGCAGCGCTATTACAGGGGGCGTCTCTTCCGGGGAGCTGTTTTTT.

CDR3 sequence: CASSLAAGADYGYTF. For the CDR3, the DNA is TGTGCCAGCAGCTTAGCTGCGGGGGCGGACTATGGCTACACCTTC. The chain is built from TRBV7-2 and TRBJ1-2; D is possibly TRBD1 (6 bases). The CDR3 is made up of 15 amino acids. V shed 0 bases and J shed 3 bases, with 11 bases lying between them. Germline V gene sequence: CDR1 SGHTA, CDR2 FQGNSA.

J is TRBJ2-1 and V is TRBV30; D gene uncertain. V was pared by 5 bases and J by 9 bases, with 17 bases between. This CDR3 contains 13 residues. CDR1 is GTSNPN, CDR2 SVGIG, per germline (reference sequence). The CDR3 bases are TGTGCCTGGGCTACAGTTTTCTCCCCTGAGCAGTTCTTC. Its translation: CAWATVFSPEQFF.

J is TRBJ2-7 and V is TRBV6-2 or TRBV6-3, with 7 bases that match TRBD1. The CDR3 is made up of 15 amino acids. The V gene end was trimmed by 2 bases and the J gene end by 3 bases; junction bases not matched to a gene: 7. From germline, CDR1 is MNHEY and CDR2 SVGEGT. The CDR3 here is CASSYGDSYFYEQYF. Here the CDR3 DNA reads TGTGCCAGCAGTTACGGGGACAGCTATTTCTACGAGCAGTACTTC.

This chain links TRBV3-1 (or the pseudogene TRBV3-2) with TRBJ1-5; D is undetermined. Germline V gene sequence: CDR1 LGHDT, CDR2 YNNKEL (reference sequence). Deletions cut 4 bases from V and 2 bases from J, with 9 bases between. The CDR3 loop spans 14 amino acids. CDR3 sequence (DNA): TGTGCCAGCAGCCCCTCCGCGCGCAATCAGCCCCAGCATTTT. Translation: CASSPSARNQPQHF.

A single count supports this clone. For the CDR3, the DNA is TGTGCCAGCAGCCCTCTCGGGGGAGGGATAAACACCATATATTTT. Its translation: CASSPLGGGINTIYF. The chain is built from TRBV2 and TRBJ1-3, with a possible D match to TRBD1 (5 bases). This CDR3 contains 15 residues. Germline V gene sequence: CDR1 SNHLY, CDR2 FYNNEI. V lost 6 bases and J lost 6, with 18 bases in between.

The V gene is TRBV7-2, the J gene TRBJ1-5; D gene ambiguous. CDR3 length equals 13 residues. Trimming took 2 bases from V and 7 from J, leaving 9 bases between them. Germline lookup yields CDR1 SGHTA and CDR2 FQGNSA. The CDR3 nucleotides are TGTGCCAGCAGCTTATTTGGGGAGCAGCCCCAGCATTTT. Protein product: CASSLFGEQPQHF.

As DNA, the CDR3 is TGTGCCAGCTCACCGGATTCCGGGCCTGGAGGGTCAGATACGCAGTATTTT. Translating gives CASSPDSGPGGSDTQYF. The chain employs TRBV18 and TRBJ2-3; possibly TRBD2 for D (6 bases). Per the germline V gene, CDR1 is KGHSH and CDR2 is LQKENI. With 3 bases removed from V and 4 bases from J, the gap between germline ends came to 20 bases. The length of the CDR3 is 17 residues.

This chain uses TRBV6-1 with TRBJ1-1; D possibly corresponds to TRBD1 (6 bases). Trimming removed 2 bases at V and 4 bases at J, with 14 bases between. The CDR3 length is 15 residues. Germline V gene lookup returns CDR1 MNHNS and CDR2 SASEGT. CDR3: CASSERGSYGTEAFF. As DNA, the CDR3 is TGTGCCAGCAGTGAAAGGGGGTCGTATGGCACTGAAGCTTTCTTT.

This chain joins TRBV29-1 and TRBJ1-2; a weak D match, TRBD1 (5 bases). Trimming pared 3 bases from V and 4 bases from J, leaving 9 bases between. Per the germline V gene, CDR1 is SQVTM and CDR2 is ANQGSEA. The CDR3 totals 12 residues. In nucleotides, the CDR3 is TGCAGCGTTGACGGGGGGTTCTATGGCTACACCTTC. Amino acids: CSVDGGFYGYTF.

This sequence joins TRBV6-5 and TRBJ1-1; D gene unclear. Germline CDR1 is MNHEY and CDR2 is SVGAGI. Trimming left V 8 bases short and J 8 bases short, with 9 bases between. The CDR3 loop spans 10 amino acids. The CDR3 coding sequence is TGTGCCAGCGGTAGGAGGGAAGCTTTCTTT. Translating gives CASGRREAFF.

The V gene is TRBV30, the J gene TRBJ1-6, with no clear D. Trimming left V 2 bases short and J 10 bases short, with 15 bases between. Germline V CDR1 and CDR2: GTSNPN, SVGIG (reference sequence). This CDR3 has 14 amino acids. The CDR3 sequence: CAWSLDPRESPLHF. The CDR3 DNA follows: TGTGCCTGGAGTCTTGACCCTCGGGAATCACCCCTCCACTTT.

This clone was recorded a few times. This rearrangement joins TRBV30 to TRBJ2-1; no firm D call. This CDR3 has 14 residues. Looked up from germline, CDR1 is GTSNPN and CDR2 is SVGIG (reference sequence). The V and J ends lost 2 bases and 6 bases respectively, with 14 bases between them. Here the CDR3 reads CAWSYLLIGNEQFF. DNA of the CDR3: TGTGCCTGGAGTTACCTATTGATCGGCAATGAGCAGTTCTTC. The full variable domain, rest sourced from reference TRBV30 and TRBJ2-1, is SQTIHQWPATLVQPVGSPLSLECTVEGTSNPNLYWYRQAAGRGLQLLFYSVGIGQISSEVPQNLSASRPQDRQFILSSKKLLLSDSGFYLCAWSYLLIGNEQFFGPGTRLTVL.

The rearrangement links TRBV7-2 to TRBJ2-7; 8 bases are shared with TRBD1. The ends lost 1 base at V and 7 bases at J; junction bases unmatched: 9. Germline assignment: CDR1 SGHTA and CDR2 FQGNSA. This CDR3 is 15 amino acids long. CDR3 region: CASSLDRGRGLEQYF. CDR3 coding DNA: TGTGCCAGCAGCTTAGACAGGGGCAGGGGGCTTGAGCAGTACTTC.

The chain carries TRBV19 and TRBJ1-1; TRBD1 aligns across 8 bases. This CDR3 contains 15 residues. Germline CDR1 is LNHDA and CDR2 is SQIVND (reference sequence). With 3 bases clipped from V and 7 bases from J, the junction kept 10 bases outside the gene matches. The CDR3 nucleotides are TGTGCCAGTAGTATGGTGGACAGGGCCCCGATTGAAGCTTTCTTT. It codes for CASSMVDRAPIEAFF. The full variable domain, in which reference TRBV19 and TRBJ1-1 provide the parts outside the CDR3, is DGGITQSPKYLFRKEGQNVTLSCEQNLNHDAMYWYRQDPGQGLRLIYYSQIVNDFQKGDIAEGYSVSREKKESFPLTVTSAQKNPTAFYLCASSMVDRAPIEAFFGQGTRLTVV.